This T cell receptor beta chain is from a study of shared clonotypes between healthy human individuals. The data were produced by immunoSEQ multiplex PCR, yet TCRdb's version contains in-frame clones alone and is incomplete. The sample lists about 1.1 million clones, roughly 74% occurring once. The source is a man aged 18 to 35 in good health. Some clones in this sample may be carry-over from other donors' samples. The material sequenced was memory CD4+ T cells from PBMCs. Subset: CD45RA-negative fraction.

This CDR3 reads CASSLALLGGSQSYEQYF. The CDR3 region has the DNA TGTGCCAGCAGCTTAGCGCTTTTGGGTGGCTCGCAATCCTACGAGCAGTACTTC. The rearrangement links TRBV7-2 to TRBJ2-7; D is undetermined. Germline V gene data show CDR1 as SGHTA and CDR2 as FQGNSA. Trimming removed 0 bases at V and 1 base at J, with 19 bases between. This CDR3 is 18 amino acids long.